This T cell receptor beta chain was identified during a study of blood T cell repertoires in COVID-19. The wider study: Material from acute and convalescent COVID-19 was sourced from the United States, Italy and Spain. PBMCs, B-cell-depleted T cells, or T cells provided the cDNA or gDNA that made up the material.

Original processing methods: From reference gene primer amplification, estimates of nucleated cell counts were derived. TCRdb keeps only in-frame clones here, not all; method: immunoSEQ multiplex PCR. Clone size and the V and J calls come from that table; the DNA yielded D and trimming. Here the sample spans 60,000 to 75,000 clones, around nine tenths being singletons. The germline CDR1 and CDR2 sequences are KGHSH and LQKENI. Trimming removed 4 bases from V and 4 bases from J; junction bases left unmatched: 4. The CDR3 has 14 residues. This TCR was recovered from a woman over 75 with acute or convalescent COVID-19. The sequenced sample consisted of peripheral blood. The chain has TRBV18 and TRBJ2-7; 10 positions match TRBD1. CDR3 DNA sequence: TGTGCCAGCTCACTGGACAGGGGGGGATACGAGCAGTACTTC. The encoded protein is CASSLDRGGYEQYF.